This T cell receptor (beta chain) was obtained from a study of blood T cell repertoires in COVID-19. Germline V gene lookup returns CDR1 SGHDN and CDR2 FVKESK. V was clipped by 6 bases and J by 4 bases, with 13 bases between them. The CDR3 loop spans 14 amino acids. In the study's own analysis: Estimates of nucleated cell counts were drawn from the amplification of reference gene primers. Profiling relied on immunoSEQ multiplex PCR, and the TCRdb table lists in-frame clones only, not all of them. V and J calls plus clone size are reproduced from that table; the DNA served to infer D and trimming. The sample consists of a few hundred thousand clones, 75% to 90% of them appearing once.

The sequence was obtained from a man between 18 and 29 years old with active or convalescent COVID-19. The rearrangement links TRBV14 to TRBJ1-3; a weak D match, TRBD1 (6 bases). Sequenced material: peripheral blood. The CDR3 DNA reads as TGTGCCAGCAGTCACAGGGATACGGGAAACACCATATATTTT. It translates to CASSHRDTGNTIYF.